This passage covers 10 T cell receptor beta chains from one sample sequenced in a study of cytomegalovirus exposure and HLA in healthy donors. The PCR was carried out with 60 Vbeta primers and 13 Jbeta primers. TCRdb's copy holds only in-frame clones and misses some; the assay was immunoSEQ multiplex PCR. In the table there are around 150,000 clones, 65% to 85% of which are singletons. The sequenced sample was PBMCs. These TCRs come from a woman between 35 and 50 years old in good health and CMV-seropositive.

This chain uses TRBV4-1 with TRBJ1-5; 8 positions match TRBD1. Looked up from germline, CDR1 is MGHRA and CDR2 is YSYEKL. The junction had 4 bases not matched to a gene; V was cut back by 2 bases and J by 4 bases. The CDR3 contains 15 residues. In DNA form, the CDR3 reads TGCGCCAGCAGCCAAACAGGGGGGTGGAATCAGCCCCAGCATTTT. Its protein is CASSQTGGWNQPQHF.

The chain joins TRBV5-6 to TRBJ2-3; TRBD2 is a possible D gene (7 bases). The ends were cut back, 1 base at V and 9 bases at J, with 21 bases in the middle. The CDR3 length is 16 residues. Germline loops: CDR1 SGHDT, CDR2 YYEEEE. In DNA, the CDR3 is TGTGCCAGCAGCTTGAGGGGGGGGACCTACAGGGAAACGCAGTATTTT. This translates into CASSLRGGTYRETQYF.

CDR3 in amino acids: CASSPTPYRNPQTYNEQFF. CDR3 coding DNA: TGTGCCAGCAGCCCGACCCCATACAGGAATCCACAGACCTACAATGAGCAGTTCTTC. The chain carries TRBV7-9 and TRBJ2-1; D perhaps matches TRBD1 (5 bases). V was cut by 5 bases and J by 2 bases, with 25 bases left in between. Germline V CDR1 and CDR2: SEHNR, FQNEAQ (reference sequence). The CDR3 spans 19 residues.

Only one count was recorded for this clone. The chain links TRBV4-3 to TRBJ2-7; D is unresolved. The ends were cut back, 0 bases at V and 2 bases at J, with 11 bases in the middle. This CDR3 spans 15 amino acids. Germline V CDR1 and CDR2: LGHNA, YSLEER. The CDR3 loop reads CASSQDPQATYEQYF. CDR3 in DNA: TGCGCCAGCAGCCAAGATCCCCAGGCCACCTACGAGCAGTACTTC.

The V call is TRBV14, the J call TRBJ1-1; tentatively, D is TRBD1 (6 bases). The CDR3 contains 16 residues. Germline V gene sequence: CDR1 SGHDN, CDR2 FVKESK. Trimming cost V 4 bases and J 5 bases, with 20 bases left between them. DNA of the CDR3: TGTGCCAGCAGCCCCCCCTTGGGCAGGGGTGGGACTGAAGCTTTCTTT. This encodes CASSPPLGRGGTEAFF.

The V gene is TRBV7-9, the J gene TRBJ1-4; D unclear. The V gene's germline CDR1 is SEHNR and CDR2 FQNEAQ (reference sequence). This CDR3 has 14 residues. Trimming took off 3 bases at V and 4 bases at J, with 9 bases between the two ends. The CDR3 here is CASSLGSYNEKLFF. As DNA, the CDR3 is TGTGCCAGCAGCTTGGGCAGCTATAATGAAAAACTGTTTTTT.

The CDR3 DNA reads TGTGCCAGCAGCTTAATTCCGACAGATACGCAGTATTTT. Residues: CASSLIPTDTQYF. V and J are TRBV7-2 and TRBJ2-3, with unresolved D. V was shortened by 2 bases and J by 3 bases, with 6 bases between the two germline ends. This CDR3 spans 13 amino acids. The germline V gene encodes CDR1 SGHTA and CDR2 FQGNSA.

This clone has more than one count but fewer than ten. The V gene is TRBV29-1, the J gene TRBJ2-5, with 8 bases that match TRBD1. The junction had 7 bases not matched to a gene; V was cut back by 6 bases and J by 4 bases. CDR3 length: 13 amino acids. Germline V CDR1 and CDR2: SQVTM, ANQGSEA. This CDR3 reads CSVVTGGGETQYF. CDR3 in DNA: TGCAGCGTAGTTACAGGGGGAGGAGAGACCCAGTACTTC.

The chain carries TRBV6-5 and TRBJ2-7; TRBD1 matches 9 bases. There are 15 residues in the CDR3. Germline V lookup: CDR1 MNHEY, CDR2 SVGAGI. With V trimmed by 6 bases and J by 0 bases, 6 bases remained unmatched. DNA for the CDR3: TGTGCCAGCAGGAGATCGACAGGGGGCTCCTACGAGCAGTACTTC. Translated: CASRRSTGGSYEQYF.

This clone was counted between two and nine times. This chain uses TRBV4-2 with TRBJ1-2, with TRBD1 identical over 8 bases. CDR3 length: 15 residues. Trimming cost V 0 bases and J 8 bases; bases outside gene matches: 8. Germline V gene data show CDR1 as LGHNA and CDR2 as YNFKEQ. The CDR3 sequence is CASSQDLQGAWGYTF. The CDR3, as DNA: TGTGCCAGCAGCCAAGATCTCCAGGGGGCGTGGGGCTACACCTTC.